Listed here is a single T cell receptor (beta chain). Its antigen is currently unknown. Deletions cut 1 base from V and 4 bases from J, with 10 bases between. The CDR3 consists of 14 residues. CDR1 and CDR2 from the germline V gene are MGHRA and YSYEKL. This sample was included in a study of T cell responses to AZD1222 COVID-19 vaccine. General study results and limits: Vaccine-associated CD4 TCRs spanned spike, dominant at 160-218 and 743-854. With two AZD1222 doses given, Spike-specific TCR breadth and depth both rose. Only six or seven AZD1222 recipients were seropositive at baseline.

Sequencing was performed with immunoSEQ multiplex PCR; in TCRdb, only in-frame clones are kept and a portion is missing. The sample yields fewer than 110,000 clones, less than 90% seen once. The material sequenced was peripheral blood, taken on day 0 of AZD1222 vaccination. The TCR sequence derives from an adult in good health. The V gene is TRBV4-1, the J gene TRBJ1-1, with D unclear. The CDR3 loop reads CASSQVDGATEAFF. The CDR3 DNA reads as TGCGCCAGCAGCCAAGTCGATGGTGCCACTGAAGCTTTCTTT.